Listed below are T cell receptor beta chains from one sample, sequenced in a study of regulatory T cells in long-lasting Graves disease. TCRdb independently ran MiXCR on the reads; one entry per CDR3 protein. The table lists approximately 1,200 distinct CDR3 sequences, roughly 74% of them singletons, with about 10% in the top ten. The sample consisted of peripheral blood mononuclear cells (PBMCs), taken with antithyroid drug treatment, in newly diagnosed or persistent Graves disease (not recorded which). These receptors were collected from a woman aged 25 to 39 with Graves disease. Both conserved end residues are part of each CDR3. The D gene is left open where the match is weak. Clone size is given for some rows only: seen once, a few or many times, or a class if the clone is expanded.

>TRBD2|-|TRBV5-1|TRBJ2-5
TGCGCCAGCAGCTTCTTAGCGGGAGACCAGGAGACCCAGTACTTC
CASSFLAGDQETQYF
>-|-|TRBV3-1|TRBJ1-1
TGTGCCAGCAGCCCGATGTATGCGAACACTGAAGCTTTCTTT
CASSPMYANTEAFF
>-|-|TRBV4-3|TRBJ2-2
TGCGCCAGCAGCCAAGATCGGAGGGGCACCGGGGAGCTGTTTTTT
CASSQDRRGTGELFF
>-|-|TRBV23-1|TRBJ1-5
TGCGCCAGCAGTCAATACAAGTGGCAGCAAGAATGGGTTAGCAATCAGCCCCAGCATTTT
CASSQYKWQQEWVSNQPQHF
>TRBD1|-|TRBV7-2|TRBJ1-1
TGTGCCAGCAGCTTGACCAGGGGGCAGAACACTGAAGCTTTCTTT
CASSLTRGQNTEAFF
>TRBD2|-|TRBV11-1|TRBJ2-3
TGTGCCAGCAGCAGAGCGGGACTAGCGGAGAACACGCAGTATTTT
CASSRAGLAENTQYF
>-|-|TRBV27|TRBJ2-7
TGTGCCAGCGGCGTTGGACAGTTGGGCGAGCAGTACTTC
CASGVGQLGEQYF
>-|once|TRBV27|TRBJ1-4
TGTGCCAGCAGTCTCTCAGGGGATGAAAAACTGTTTTTT
CASSLSGDEKLFF
>TRBD2|few|TRBV10-3|TRBJ2-3
TGTGCCACAAGACCGCTAGCGGGGGACACAGATACGCAGTATTTT
CATRPLAGDTDTQYF
>-|-|TRBV2|TRBJ1-1
TGTGCCAGCAGTGACGAGGGGGGCACTGAAGCTTTCTTT
CASSDEGGTEAFF
>TRBD1|few|TRBV4-3|TRBJ2-7
TGCGCCAGCAGCCAATCTGCAAGACAGGGGGCGATGTTCGAGCAGTACTTC
CASSQSARQGAMFEQYF
>-|-|TRBV14|TRBJ2-1
TGTGCCAGCAGCCAGCGGGGGCCCTACAATGAGCAGTTCTTC
CASSQRGPYNEQFF
>-|-|TRBV28|TRBJ1-5
TGTGCCAGCAGTTTACGTGGGACAATTTGGCAGCCCCAGCATTTT
CASSLRGTIWQPQHF
>TRBD2|-|TRBV29-1|TRBJ2-1
TGCAGCGTTATCTTCTCTAGCGGATACAATGAGCAGTTCTTC
CSVIFSSGYNEQFF
>-|-|TRBV14|TRBJ2-4
TGTGCCAGCAGCCTGAGTGGAGCCAAAAACATTCAGTACTTC
CASSLSGAKNIQYF
>-|-|TRBV4-1|TRBJ1-5
TGCGCCAGCAGCCAAGTAATCGGCGGCAGGGGCAATCAGCCCCAGCATTTT
CASSQVIGGRGNQPQHF
>TRBD1|-|TRBV11-2|TRBJ2-5
TGTGCCAGCAGCTTAGACTTTACTGCTCGGACAGGGCACTTC
CASSLDFTARTGHF
>-|-|TRBV28|TRBJ1-1
TGTGCCAGCAGTCGATCCCACAGGGCCGCTTTCTTT
CASSRSHRAAFF
>TRBD2|-|TRBV5-5|TRBJ2-3
TGTGCCAGCAGCTTGTTGACTAGCGGGGTCACAGATACGCAGTATTTT
CASSLLTSGVTDTQYF
>-|-|TRBV6-1|TRBJ2-7
TGTGCCAGCAACAAAGGAGGCGGGGGCATCTACGAGCAGTACTTC
CASNKGGGGIYEQYF
>-|-|TRBV30|TRBJ1-1
TGTGCCTGGAGGGTAGAGGGGAGTTGGACTGAAGCTTTCTTT
CAWRVEGSWTEAFF
>-|-|TRBV29-1|TRBJ2-1
TGCAGCGTTGGGTCTGGGCGGGTCTACAATGAGCAGTTCTTC
CSVGSGRVYNEQFF
>TRBD1|few|TRBV19|TRBJ1-5
TGTGCCAGTAGTACCTCGACAGGGTATCAGCCCCAGCATTTT
CASSTSTGYQPQHF
>-|few|TRBV2|TRBJ2-7
TGTGCCAGCAGTGATTACGAGCAGTACTTC
CASSDYEQYF
>-|-|TRBV7-7|TRBJ2-1
TGTGCCAGCAGCTTAGGACAGAACAATGAGCAGTTCTTC
CASSLGQNNEQFF
>-|-|TRBV2|TRBJ2-7
TGTGCCAGCAGGCCGGGGGTCGTCGAGCAGTACTTC
CASRPGVVEQYF
>-|-|TRBV14|TRBJ1-1
TGTGCCAGCAGGGAGCTGGAGGGGGACACTGAAGCTTTCTTT
CASRELEGDTEAFF
>-|-|TRBV7-8|TRBJ1-1
TGTGCCAGCAGCTTAGCGGGACGAGTCACTGAAGCTTTCTTT
CASSLAGRVTEAFF
>-|-|TRBV4-1|TRBJ2-4
TGCGCCAGCAGCCAAGGCCCCCCTCGGGGGGCCAAAAACATTCAGTACTTC
CASSQGPPRGAKNIQYF
>-|-|TRBV7-9|TRBJ2-3
TGTGCCATCGAATTGGGCGGGGCAGATACGCAGTATTTT
CAIELGGADTQYF
>-|-|TRBV6-2/TRBV6-3|TRBJ2-7
TGTGCCAGCAGCCGGACAGCCTCCTACGAGCAGTACTTC
CASSRTASYEQYF
>-|-|TRBV20-1|TRBJ1-1
TGCAGTGCTAGTAGAGAGGGGGCTGAAGCTTTCTTT
CSASREGAEAFF
>-|-|TRBV4-1|TRBJ2-7
TGCGCCAGCAGCCAAGATTATAATAACGAGCAGTACTTC
CASSQDYNNEQYF
>TRBD1|-|TRBV6-1|TRBJ2-7
TGTGCCAGCAGTGATACGGGACAGGGGATCTACGAGCAGTACTTC
CASSDTGQGIYEQYF
>-|once|TRBV6-2/TRBV6-3|TRBJ2-5
TGTGCCAGCAGTCCTACCCCAGACCGGGGACAAGAGACCCAGTACTTC
CASSPTPDRGQETQYF
>-|-|TRBV19|TRBJ2-2
TGTGCCAGTACCCGGGCACGGGAGCTGTTTTTT
CASTRARELFF
>-|few|TRBV12-3/TRBV12-4|TRBJ2-5
TGTGCCAGCAGTTTAAACTGGGGCCAAGAGACCCAGTACTTC
CASSLNWGQETQYF
>-|-|TRBV7-2|TRBJ2-1
TGTGCCAGCAGCTTATTCGGGTCCGGGCTTCAGTTCTTC
CASSLFGSGLQFF
>TRBD2|-|TRBV30|TRBJ2-1
TGTGCCTGGAGTGTACGACTAGCGGGAGCCTTACGGGAGCAGTTCTTC
CAWSVRLAGALREQFF
>TRBD2|once|TRBV11-2|TRBJ2-3
TGTGCCAGCACCAATTGGGGGAGGGCTGGCACAGATACGCAGTATTTT
CASTNWGRAGTDTQYF
>-|-|TRBV11-2|TRBJ2-1
TGTGCCAGCAGCTTAGGGCTAGCCTACAATGAGCAGTTCTTC
CASSLGLAYNEQFF
>-|-|TRBV29-1|TRBJ2-3
TGCAGCGTTGAAGATCAACGGAGAAGCACAGATACGCAGTATTTT
CSVEDQRRSTDTQYF
>-|-|TRBV10-3|TRBJ2-1
TGTGCCATCTCCCACTCGGCGGGAAGGAACAATGAGCAGTTCTTC
CAISHSAGRNNEQFF
>-|-|TRBV29-1|TRBJ1-5
TGCAGCGTTGAAGAACAGCTCAATCAGCCCCAGCATTTT
CSVEEQLNQPQHF
>TRBD1|-|TRBV12-3/TRBV12-4|TRBJ1-2
TGTGCCAGCAGTTTGCAGGGGGCTCGATATGGCTACACCTTC
CASSLQGARYGYTF
>-|-|TRBV7-9|TRBJ1-2
TGTGCCAGTGTACTCAGGGGTATGGACTACACCTTC
CASVLRGMDYTF
>-|few|TRBV18|TRBJ1-1
TGTGCCAGCTCCCAAGGCCGGAAGAACACTGAAGCTTTCTTT
CASSQGRKNTEAFF
>-|-|TRBV29-1|TRBJ1-1
TGCAGCGTTGGTAACGGAGGAGGGAAAGCTTTCTTT
CSVGNGGGKAFF